The 31 T cell receptor beta chains given below trace back to one sample, sequenced in a study of blood T cells in healthy people across ages. A J-beta primer mix and a sample-barcoded 5' primer were used in a second PCR of about 7 to 12 cycles. MiXCR, applied by TCRdb to the 5' RACE reads, yields one record per CDR3 protein. The sample yields roughly 2 million distinct CDR3 sequences, about 50% seen once. Material: blood. The receptor source for this set is a middle-aged woman in good health.

A single count supports this clonotype. The chain has TRBV21-1 and TRBJ2-7; no check of the table's D call, TRBD1, against the DNA was made. TRBV21-1 is assigned pseudogene status. The length of the CDR3 is 15 residues. The CDR3 loop is CASSRKGDGGYEQYF. The CDR3 nucleotides read TGTGCCAGCAGCCGGAAGGGGGACGGTGGTTACGAGCAGTACTTC.

This chain uses TRBV9 with TRBJ1-1; the D gene is possibly TRBD1 (6 bases). This CDR3 contains 13 residues. Germline V CDR1 and CDR2: SGDLS, YYNGEE. V was shortened by 4 bases and J by 3 bases, with 10 bases between the two germline ends. CDR3 region: CASSQGQYTEAFF. DNA of the CDR3: TGTGCCAGCAGCCAAGGACAGTACACTGAAGCTTTCTTT.

This clonotype has just a few counts. CDR3 sequence reads: CASSFSFSYNSPLHF. The CDR3 coding sequence is TGTGCCAGCAGCTTTAGTTTCTCCTATAATTCACCCCTCCACTTT. The J gene is TRBJ1-6, the V gene TRBV7-2; D gene ambiguous. This CDR3 is 15 amino acids long. Germline V gene lookup returns CDR1 SGHTA and CDR2 FQGNSA. V lost 3 bases and J 0 bases, leaving 6 bases between the germline ends.

This clonotype appeared many times. CDR3 sequence (DNA): TGTGCCAGCAGCCAAGGTGCGGCCTCCTACGAGCAGTACTTC. Encoded protein: CASSQGAASYEQYF. The V and J genes are TRBV4-2 and TRBJ2-7; D unresolved. Trimming stripped 1 base from V and 0 bases from J, with 7 bases between. Germline V CDR1 and CDR2: LGHNA, YNFKEQ. The CDR3 totals 14 residues.

The CDR3 reads CASSLESTGSYTQYF. In nucleotides, the CDR3 is TGTGCCAGCAGCTTAGAATCGACAGGGAGTTATACGCAGTATTTT. This sequence joins TRBV7-9 and TRBJ2-3; TRBD1 matches at 7 bases. The germline V gene encodes CDR1 SEHNR and CDR2 FQNEAQ (reference sequence). CDR3 length: 15 residues. Trimming removed 1 base from V and 7 bases from J; junction bases left unmatched: 8.

This clonotype was picked up a small number of times. With a much larger clone just one base away, this may be a read error. This chain connects TRBV7-2 to TRBJ2-5; 9 nucleotides align to TRBD2. This CDR3 is built from 15 residues. After removal of 9 bases from V and 11 bases from J, the junction contained 19 bases not matched to a gene. Germline CDR1 and CDR2: SGHTA and FQGNSA. The CDR3 DNA reads TGTGCCAGTGGTCTGGCGGGGGGGGCCTACAATGAGCAGTACTTC. Protein: CASGLAGGAYNEQYF.

This clonotype has only a few counts. The rearrangement joins TRBV20-1 to TRBJ2-4; possibly TRBD1 for D (6 bases). The V end was cut by 0 bases, the J end by 0 bases, with 15 bases between. This CDR3 has 17 amino acids. Germline loops: CDR1 DFQATT, CDR2 SNEGSKA (reference sequence). In nucleotides, the CDR3 is TGCAGTGCTAGAGAGCCAGGACAGCCTCTAGCCAAAAACATTCAGTACTTC. Translation gives CSAREPGQPLAKNIQYF.

This clonotype was detected only a few times. The V gene is TRBV28, the J gene TRBJ2-5; TRBD1 is a possible D gene (6 bases). Germline CDR1 is MDHEN and CDR2 is SYDVKM. The CDR3 contains 15 residues. The germline V and J ends were trimmed by 5 bases and 4 bases, with 17 bases remaining between them. The CDR3 DNA reads TGTGCCAGCAGTCAAATTCGACAGGCCCGAGAGACCCAGTACTTC. Translating it yields CASSQIRQARETQYF.

There are a few counts of this clonotype. The V call is TRBV7-2, the J call TRBJ1-5, with D hard to call. The CDR3 is 12 residues long. The V gene's germline CDR1 is SGHTA and CDR2 FQGNSA. The V and J ends lost 4 bases and 9 bases respectively, with 10 bases between them. This chain's CDR3 is CASSSNLGPQHF. The CDR3 nucleotides read TGTGCCAGCAGCTCCAACTTGGGGCCCCAGCATTTT. Combining the CDR3 with reference TRBV7-2 and TRBJ1-5 gives the whole variable domain GAGVSQSPSNKVTEKGKDVELRCDPISGHTALYWYRQSLGQGLEFLIYFQGNSAPDKSGLPSDRFSAERTGGSVSTLTIQRTQQEDSAVYLCASSSNLGPQHFGDGTRLSIL.

The chain employs TRBV3-1 and TRBJ2-7, with D tentatively TRBD2 (6 bases). V lost 3 bases and J 7 bases, leaving 13 bases between the germline ends. This CDR3 spans 13 amino acids. Germline V gene lookup returns CDR1 LGHDT and CDR2 YNNKEL (reference sequence). The CDR3 loop reads CASSQGTPQEQYF. The CDR3, as DNA: TGTGCCAGCAGCCAGGGGACTCCCCAAGAGCAGTACTTC.

This clonotype was seen more than once but under ten times. This chain links TRBV29-1 with TRBJ1-5; 8 bases are shared with TRBD1. The CDR3 has 13 amino acids. The V gene's germline CDR1 is SQVTM and CDR2 ANQGSEA. V dropped 5 bases and J dropped 7; count of bases not matched to a gene: 7. The CDR3 protein is CSVQDRAEQPQHF. CDR3 nucleotides: TGCAGCGTTCAGGACAGGGCGGAACAGCCCCAGCATTTT.

This chain joins TRBV5-1 and TRBJ2-7, with D perhaps TRBD1 (6 bases). The CDR3 consists of 14 residues. V gave up 4 bases and J gave up 0 bases, with 11 bases separating them. Germline CDR1 SGHRS, CDR2 YFSETQ. CDR3 amino acids: CASSVTGNSYEQYF. CDR3 bases: TGCGCCAGCAGCGTAACAGGGAACTCCTACGAGCAGTACTTC.

This clonotype was seen more than once but under ten times. The chain is built from TRBV5-1 and TRBJ2-3; D may be TRBD1 (6 bases). CDR1 is SGHRS and CDR2 is YFSETQ in the germline V gene. The V gene lost 7 bases and the J gene lost 2 bases, with 14 bases spanning the gap. The CDR3 spans 14 residues. The CDR3 here is CASGLQGTTDTQYF. As DNA, the CDR3 is TGCGCCAGCGGCCTCCAGGGGACCACAGATACGCAGTATTTT.

This sequence joins TRBV5-1 and TRBJ2-3; D gene uncertain. The length of the CDR3 is 16 residues. Trimming left V 2 bases short and J 0 bases short, with 13 bases between. CDR1 is SGHRS and CDR2 is YFSETQ in the germline V gene. CDR3 in amino acids: CASSFPMLGSTDTQYF. The CDR3 DNA reads as TGCGCCAGCAGCTTTCCCATGCTGGGGAGCACAGATACGCAGTATTTT.

The chain uses TRBV29-1 and TRBJ2-7, with no clear D. V shed 4 bases and J shed 9 bases, with 19 bases lying between them. CDR1 and CDR2 (germline): SQVTM, ANQGSEA. There are 13 residues in the CDR3. Here the CDR3 DNA reads TGCAGCGTTGGTCCAGGCGATCCTCACGGGCAGTACTTC. Its protein is CSVGPGDPHGQYF.

This clonotype was counted a few times. The chain employs TRBV5-6 and TRBJ2-1; D is possibly TRBD2 (6 bases). The CDR3 sequence is 14 residues long. Trimming stripped 2 bases from V and 6 bases from J, with 12 bases between. Germline V CDR1 and CDR2: SGHDT, YYEEEE. The CDR3 bases are TGTGCCAGCAGCTTCGCGGGACCACCCAATGAGCAGTTCTTC. Its translation: CASSFAGPPNEQFF.

As regards this clonotype: A read error is possible here, since a much larger clone lies one base away. This chain connects TRBV29-1 to TRBJ2-5, with D possibly being TRBD1 or TRBD2 (5 bases each). Germline CDR1 is SQVTM and CDR2 is ANQGSEA. V was shortened by 7 bases and J by 11 bases, with 26 bases between the two germline ends. The CDR3 spans 14 residues. The CDR3 loop is CSADVGSTLGEQYF. In nucleotides, the CDR3 is TGCAGCGCTGACGTGGGTAGCACCCTGGGGGAGCAGTACTTC.

This clonotype was detected only a few times. The chain couples TRBV27 to TRBJ2-7; D gene uncertain. Trimming took 4 bases from V and 11 from J, leaving 12 bases between them. Germline assignment: CDR1 MNHEY and CDR2 SMNVEV (reference sequence). The CDR3 runs to 11 residues. The CDR3 is CASSSGRSEYF. The CDR3, as DNA: TGTGCCAGCAGTTCAGGACGTTCGGAGTACTTC.

The genes are TRBV6-1 and TRBJ2-7; no firm D call. Looked up from germline, CDR1 is MNHNS and CDR2 is SASEGT. The CDR3 has 11 residues. V dropped 10 bases and J dropped 4 bases, with 11 bases sitting between them. CDR3 residues: CANTTVYEQYF. Here the CDR3 DNA reads TGTGCCAACACCACCGTATACGAGCAGTACTTC.

The gene calls are TRBV27 and TRBJ1-4; no definite D call. Germline CDR1 MNHEY, CDR2 SMNVEV (reference sequence). The V gene lost 1 base and the J gene lost 2 bases, with 11 bases spanning the gap. The CDR3 sequence is 16 residues long. The CDR3 DNA reads as TGTGCCAGCAGTTTATTAGCGAGGGCCACTAATGAAAAACTGTTTTTT. This translates into CASSLLARATNEKLFF.

The J gene is TRBJ2-5, the V gene TRBV4-1; tentative D call: TRBD2 (5 bases). Germline loops: CDR1 MGHRA, CDR2 YSYEKL. The CDR3 has 13 amino acids. The germline V and J ends were trimmed by 5 bases and 3 bases, with 10 bases remaining between them. CDR3 sequence reads: CASSSGMEETQYF. CDR3 in DNA: TGCGCCAGCAGCTCCGGGATGGAAGAGACCCAGTACTTC.

This rearrangement joins TRBV20-1 to TRBJ1-2, with TRBD1 as a possible D gene (6 bases). This CDR3 spans 13 amino acids. The V end was cut by 6 bases, the J end by 6 bases, with 17 bases between. CDR1 and CDR2 (germline): DFQATT, SNEGSKA (reference sequence). The CDR3 sequence is CSAAPQGTHGYTF. CDR3 nucleotide sequence: TGCAGTGCCGCTCCCCAGGGGACACATGGCTACACCTTC.

This clonotype appeared a few times. The J gene is TRBJ1-2, the V gene TRBV19, with 8 bases identical to TRBD1. Germline trimming cut 8 bases from V and 4 bases from J; bases unmatched to any gene: 9. Germline CDR1 reads LNHDA; CDR2 reads SQIVND (reference sequence). The CDR3 spans 14 residues. CDR3 bases: TGTGCCAGTTGGACAGGGACCACCGTCTATGGCTACACCTTC. Amino acid sequence: CASWTGTTVYGYTF.

This clonotype appeared a few times. The genes are TRBV5-3 and TRBJ1-6; maybe TRBD1 (6 bases). TRBV5-3 is an ORF, with its function uncertain. The CDR3 loop spans 15 amino acids. Trimming shortened V by 4 bases and J by 8 bases, and 16 bases separated the two germline ends. CDR3 nucleotide sequence: TGTGCCAGAAGCCTACCGGACAGAACAGATTCACCCCTCCACTTT. Encoded protein: CARSLPDRTDSPLHF.

This clonotype was seen more than once but under ten times. The chain uses TRBV4-1 and TRBJ2-5, with 7 nucleotides matching TRBD2. V was pared by 4 bases and J by 3 bases, with 5 bases of the junction left unmatched. The germline CDR1 and CDR2 sequences are MGHRA and YSYEKL. The CDR3 has 14 amino acids. CDR3 residues: CASSLWGGKETQYF. Written as DNA, the CDR3 is TGCGCCAGCAGCCTTTGGGGGGGGAAAGAGACCCAGTACTTC.

Comment on this clonotype: Since no conserved phenylalanine or tryptophan closes the CDR3, a read error is the likely cause. The V call is TRBV18, the J call TRBJ2-7, with TRBD1 matching over 8 bases. The tail of the sequence fits TRBJ2-5 better, so the J call may be wrong. Germline V gives CDR1 KGHSH, CDR2 LQKENI. The length of the CDR3 is 14 residues. CDR3 in amino acids: CASSIHRGQETQYL. The CDR3 DNA reads TGTGCCAGCTCCATACACAGGGGGCAAGAGACCCAGTACTTA.

The V gene is TRBV13, the J gene TRBJ2-1; D may be TRBD2 (6 bases). V lost 1 base and J 6 bases, leaving 16 bases between the germline ends. This CDR3 comprises 16 residues. In germline, CDR1 is PRHDT, CDR2 FYEKMQ (reference sequence). The CDR3 is CASSLVGRGAPNEQFF. CDR3 coding DNA: TGTGCCAGCAGCTTAGTGGGGCGGGGAGCACCCAATGAGCAGTTCTTC.

This chain connects TRBV7-9 to TRBJ1-2; D not certain. The CDR3 loop spans 13 amino acids. Trimming took off 5 bases at V and 3 bases at J, with 10 bases between the two ends. CDR1 and CDR2 from the germline V gene are SEHNR and FQNEAQ (reference sequence). CDR3 in amino acids: CASSLPLDYGYTF. The CDR3 DNA sequence: TGTGCCAGCAGCCTCCCACTCGACTATGGCTACACCTTC.

The chain recombines TRBV13 with TRBJ2-3; D is uncertain. The V gene lost 4 bases and the J gene lost 1 base, with 12 bases spanning the gap. CDR3 length equals 15 residues. Germline values: CDR1 PRHDT, CDR2 FYEKMQ (reference sequence). The CDR3 spells CASSSVLLGTDTQYF. The CDR3 nucleotides are TGTGCCAGCAGCTCAGTCTTACTCGGCACAGATACGCAGTATTTT.

The chain links TRBV4-3 to TRBJ1-1, with D perhaps TRBD1 (5 bases). This CDR3 is built from 14 residues. The germline gives CDR1 LGHNA, CDR2 YSLEER. V lost 3 bases and J 1 base, leaving 9 bases between the germline ends. The CDR3 here is CASSHDQGNTEAFF. The CDR3 coding sequence is TGCGCCAGCAGCCATGACCAGGGGAACACTGAAGCTTTCTTT.

The V gene is TRBV4-3, the J gene TRBJ2-3; 8 positions match TRBD1. Trimming took 1 base from V and 2 from J; bases not matched to a gene: 2. The CDR3 sequence is 15 residues long. The germline gives CDR1 LGHNA, CDR2 YSLEER. The CDR3 coding sequence is TGCGCCAGCAGCCAAGTACAGGGGGTCACAGATACGCAGTATTTT. It encodes CASSQVQGVTDTQYF.